There are a few counts of the clone carrying this T cell receptor beta chain. The target antigen is unknown. The entry originates in a study of identical twins. Study-level results: While abundant cord blood beta clonotypes carried fewer insertions, memory repertoires showed no such pattern. Rather than following the same donors, the conclusions depended on cross-sectional statistical analysis. Models underestimated how often monozygotic twins shared out-of-frame TCR alpha.

V shed 6 bases and J shed 3 bases, with 11 bases lying between them. The germline gives CDR1 SNHLY, CDR2 FYNNEI. This CDR3 spans 13 amino acids. TCRdb passed the 5' RACE reads through MiXCR, listing each CDR3 protein once. The sample contains about 890,000 distinct CDR3 sequences, around 12% of which appear only once. This sample was also put to use in a study of yellow fever vaccine responses in identical twins.

The sequenced sample consisted of PBMCs. The chain links TRBV2 to TRBJ2-5; a weak D match, TRBD1 (6 bases). The clonotype originates from a woman in her late teens or twenties in good health. CDR3 DNA sequence: TGTGCCAGCAGCGCGGACAGTGAAGAGACCCAGTACTTC. It translates to CASSADSEETQYF. The full variable domain, rest sourced from reference TRBV2 and TRBJ2-5, is EPEVTQTPSHQVTQMGQEVILRCVPISNHLYFYWYRQILGQKVEFLVSFYNNEISEKSEIFDDQFSVERPDGSNFTLKIRSTKLEDSAMYFCASSADSEETQYFGPGTRLLVL.